This TCR beta chain was recovered during a study of T cell responses to AZD1222 COVID-19 vaccine. Overall study findings and caveats: Across spike, vaccine-associated CD4 TCRs were found, dominant at 160-218 and 743-854.

In the case of this clone: The antigen is undetermined.

Assay used: immunoSEQ multiplex PCR; TCRdb lists only in-frame clones, some missing. The table records 90,000 to 130,000 clones, approximately 90% of them present only once. The V and J ends lost 7 bases and 2 bases respectively, with 12 bases between them. The length of the CDR3 is 15 residues. The germline CDR1 and CDR2 sequences are MDHEN and SYDVKM. Source: peripheral blood, taken on day 0 of AZD1222 vaccination. The source is an adult in good health. This chain links TRBV28 with TRBJ2-6; perhaps D is TRBD1 or TRBD2 (5 bases each). The CDR3 protein is CASNLGGTGANVLTF. The CDR3 bases are TGTGCCAGCAACCTTGGGGGTACTGGGGCCAACGTCCTGACTTTC.